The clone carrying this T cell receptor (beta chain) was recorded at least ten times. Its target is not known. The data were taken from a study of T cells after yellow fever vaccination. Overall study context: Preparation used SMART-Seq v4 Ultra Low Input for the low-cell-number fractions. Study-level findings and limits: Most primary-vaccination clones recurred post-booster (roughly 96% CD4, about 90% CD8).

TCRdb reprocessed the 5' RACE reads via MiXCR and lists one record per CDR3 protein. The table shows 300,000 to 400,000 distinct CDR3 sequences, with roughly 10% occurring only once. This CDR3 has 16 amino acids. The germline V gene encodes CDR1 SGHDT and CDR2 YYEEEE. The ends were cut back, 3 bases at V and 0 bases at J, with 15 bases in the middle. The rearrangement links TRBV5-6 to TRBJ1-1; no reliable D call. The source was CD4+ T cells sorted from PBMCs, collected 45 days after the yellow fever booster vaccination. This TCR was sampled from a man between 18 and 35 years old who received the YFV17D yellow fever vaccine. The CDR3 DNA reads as TGTGCCAGCAGCTCCCTCGGGTGGGCCGTGAACACTGAAGCTTTCTTT. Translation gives CASSSLGWAVNTEAFF.